Shown below are 31 T cell receptor beta chains from a single sample sequenced in a study of T cell clones after liver transplantation. Repertoires were generated with immunoSEQ multiplex PCR, while TCRdb's copy carries only in-frame clones and drops some. This sample has 99,000 or so clones, with roughly 80% found just once. Source: CD4+ T cells from blood, taken before liver transplant. These receptors were collected from a human donor who received a liver transplant.

The CDR3 loop reads CASSFGQGRLDTGELFF. The CDR3, as DNA: TGTGCCAGCAGTTTCGGACAGGGAAGACTCGACACCGGGGAGCTGTTTTTT. The rearrangement joins TRBV6-9 to TRBJ2-2, with TRBD1 matching 8 bases. The trim removed 4 bases at V and 3 bases at J, leaving 10 bases unmatched. CDR3 length: 17 amino acids. Germline CDR1 MNHGY, CDR2 SVAAGI.

The chain has TRBV6-5 and TRBJ2-3; D is ambiguous. The CDR3 consists of 11 residues. The germline V gene encodes CDR1 MNHEY and CDR2 SVGAGI. Trimming took off 7 bases at V and 5 bases at J, with 7 bases between the two ends. The CDR3 region is CASTWVDTQYF. As DNA, the CDR3 is TGTGCCAGCACCTGGGTAGATACGCAGTATTTT.

The chain uses TRBV29-1 and TRBJ1-1, with D maybe TRBD1 (5 bases). The CDR3 contains 12 residues. V was cut by 6 bases and J by 4 bases, with 12 bases left in between. The germline gives CDR1 SQVTM, CDR2 ANQGSEA. The CDR3 here is CSVHNGGTEAFF. CDR3 bases: TGCAGCGTACATAACGGGGGCACTGAAGCTTTCTTT.

The gene calls are TRBV9 and TRBJ1-3; D remains ambiguous. Germline V CDR1 and CDR2: SGDLS, YYNGEE. CDR3 length: 14 amino acids. V was shortened by 3 bases and J by 3 bases, with 10 bases between the two germline ends. The CDR3 loop is CASSANDDGNTIYF. CDR3 nucleotides: TGTGCCAGCAGCGCAAATGACGATGGAAACACCATATATTTT.

V and J are TRBV6-5 and TRBJ1-1; a weak D match, TRBD1 (6 bases). Germline V gene lookup returns CDR1 MNHEY and CDR2 SVGAGI. Trimming took 2 bases from V and 4 from J, leaving 14 bases between them. CDR3 length: 15 residues. CDR3 bases: TGTGCCAGCAGTTACCTCGACAGCAGGGGCACTGAAGCTTTCTTT. Translation gives CASSYLDSRGTEAFF.

The chain joins TRBV10-3 to TRBJ2-7; 9 bases are a match to TRBD1. Germline CDR1 reads ENHRY; CDR2 reads SYGVKD. V lost 11 bases and J lost 7; bases outside the gene matches: 15. The CDR3 extends over 14 amino acids. The CDR3 loop reads CASRQGEGTGEQYF. In DNA form, the CDR3 reads TGTGCCTCACGACAGGGAGAGGGGACAGGGGAGCAGTACTTC.

On this clone: The identical CDR3 is also encoded by other nucleotide sequences in the sample. The chain recombines TRBV4-3 with TRBJ2-2; D gene uncertain. The CDR3 contains 15 residues. Germline CDR1 and CDR2: LGHNA and YSLEER. V lost 3 bases and J 1 base, leaving 9 bases between the germline ends. The chain's CDR3 is CASSQAFGNTGELFF. The DNA of the CDR3 is TGCGCCAGCAGCCAGGCTTTCGGGAACACCGGGGAGCTGTTTTTT.

V gene TRBV9 combines with J gene TRBJ1-2; D is unresolved. This CDR3 is built from 13 residues. Trimming left V 0 bases short and J 4 bases short, with 7 bases between. CDR1 SGDLS and CDR2 YYNGEE come from the germline V gene. CDR3 sequence (DNA): TGTGCCAGCAGCGTAGAGGAGGGCTATGGCTACACCTTC. This sequence encodes CASSVEEGYGYTF.

The chain uses TRBV19 and TRBJ2-2; 7 bases are a match to TRBD2. After removal of 5 bases from V and 1 base from J, the junction contained 7 bases not matched to a gene. The germline V gene has CDR1 LNHDA and CDR2 SQIVND (reference sequence). CDR3 size: 16 residues. CDR3 nucleotides: TGTGCCAGTAGTCCCTGGAGCGGGATGAACACCGGGGAGCTGTTTTTT. Translating it yields CASSPWSGMNTGELFF.

The rearrangement links TRBV6-5 to TRBJ1-2; maybe TRBD1 (5 bases). V was pared by 7 bases and J by 6 bases, with 12 bases between. The CDR3 consists of 12 residues. In germline, CDR1 is MNHEY, CDR2 SVGAGI. The chain's CDR3 is CASKQGTHGYTF. In DNA, the CDR3 is TGTGCCAGCAAGCAAGGGACTCATGGCTACACCTTC.

The chain has TRBV4-1 and TRBJ1-1; tentative D call: TRBD1 (5 bases). Germline V gene data show CDR1 as MGHRA and CDR2 as YSYEKL. V gave up 4 bases and J gave up 4 bases, with 13 bases separating them. The CDR3 sequence is 14 residues long. CDR3 residues: CASSPDRAGTEAFF. In nucleotides, the CDR3 is TGCGCCAGCAGCCCAGACAGAGCGGGCACTGAAGCTTTCTTT.

This clone turned up a few times. The chain uses TRBV27 and TRBJ1-1; tentatively, D is TRBD1 (6 bases). The germline V and J ends were trimmed by 3 bases and 4 bases, with 15 bases remaining between them. The CDR3 extends over 15 amino acids. Germline CDR1 and CDR2: MNHEY and SMNVEV (reference sequence). Written as DNA, the CDR3 is TGTGCCAGCAGTTTGGGTTCGGGGGCCGGCACTGAAGCTTTCTTT. Protein sequence: CASSLGSGAGTEAFF.

The V and J genes are TRBV5-5 and TRBJ2-2, with D unresolved. Germline V CDR1 and CDR2: SGHKS, YYEKEE (reference sequence). The V and J ends lost 3 bases and 6 bases respectively, with 6 bases between them. The CDR3 extends over 12 amino acids. The CDR3 nucleotides are TGTGCCAGCAGCTCTAGACCCGGGGAGCTGTTTTTT. It encodes CASSSRPGELFF. Together with reference TRBV5-5 and TRBJ2-2, the CDR3 gives the full variable domain: DAGVTQSPTHLIKTRGQQVTLRCSPISGHKSVSWYQQVLGQGPQFIFQYYEKEERGRGNFPDRFSARQFPNYSSELNVNALLLGDSALYLCASSSRPGELFFGEGSRLTVL.

J is TRBJ1-1 and V is TRBV10-1; TRBD1 matches at 8 bases. The CDR3 totals 14 residues. The germline CDR1 and CDR2 sequences are WNHNN and SYGVQD (reference sequence). J lost 5 bases, V lost 4 bases, and 6 bases had no gene match. DNA of the CDR3: TGCGCCAGCAGTGCACAGGGGGGAAGGACTGAAGCTTTCTTT. Its translation is CASSAQGGRTEAFF.

V gene TRBV11-2 combines with J gene TRBJ1-2; D not certain. This CDR3 is built from 13 residues. Per the germline V gene, CDR1 is SGHAT and CDR2 is FQNNGV. V was shortened by 1 base and J by 1 base, with 4 bases between the two germline ends. This CDR3 reads CASSLADNYGYTF. CDR3 in DNA: TGTGCCAGCAGCTTAGCGGATAACTATGGCTACACCTTC.

V usage is TRBV6-6 and J usage is TRBJ2-7; 8 nucleotides match TRBD1. The V gene's germline CDR1 is MNHNY and CDR2 SVGAGI (reference sequence). The CDR3 contains 14 residues. The junction had 11 bases not matched to a gene; V was cut back by 6 bases and J by 7 bases. In DNA form, the CDR3 reads TGTGCCAGCAGCCCTCCCGGACAGGGAGTGGAGCAGTACTTC. Encoded protein: CASSPPGQGVEQYF.

The chain has TRBV2 and TRBJ1-6; TRBD1 is a possible D gene (5 bases). Germline CDR1 reads SNHLY; CDR2 reads FYNNEI. CDR3 length: 14 amino acids. Trimming removed 3 bases at V and 6 bases at J, with 9 bases between. CDR3 in DNA: TGTGCCAGCAGTGAGCAGGGAATTAATTCACCCCTCCACTTT. Residues: CASSEQGINSPLHF.

The DNA for the CDR3 is TGTGCCAGCAGCTCGGGACAGTCCTACGAGCAGTACTTC. Protein: CASSSGQSYEQYF. V gene TRBV5-4 combines with J gene TRBJ2-5, with 7 bases aligning to TRBD1. The end of the DNA aligns better with TRBJ2-7, so the J call may be wrong. The CDR3 loop spans 13 amino acids. Germline V CDR1 and CDR2: SGHNT, YYREEE (reference sequence).

In this sample, this clone turned up a few times. V and J are TRBV30 and TRBJ2-1; TRBD2 agrees at 11 bases. Trimming removed 2 bases from V and 8 bases from J; junction bases left unmatched: 5. The CDR3 extends over 14 amino acids. CDR1 GTSNPN and CDR2 SVGIG come from the germline V gene (reference sequence). For the CDR3, the DNA is TGTGCCTGGAGTTGGCTAGCGGGAGGCGATGAGCAGTTCTTC. Its protein product is CAWSWLAGGDEQFF.

The chain carries TRBV5-4 and TRBJ2-2; D is unclear. Trimming shortened V by 0 bases and J by 2 bases, and 5 bases separated the two germline ends. Germline V gives CDR1 SGHNT, CDR2 YYREEE (reference sequence). This CDR3 has 14 amino acids. The CDR3 reads CASSLGSNTGELFF. The CDR3, as DNA: TGTGCCAGCAGCTTGGGTAGCAACACCGGGGAGCTGTTTTTT.

The J gene is TRBJ1-5, the V gene TRBV27; 8 positions agree with TRBD1. The germline gives CDR1 MNHEY, CDR2 SMNVEV (reference sequence). The CDR3 is made up of 14 amino acids. V was pared by 5 bases and J by 3 bases, with 3 bases of the junction left unmatched. CDR3 coding DNA: TGTGCCAGCAGTCCGGACAGGGTCAATCAGCCCCAGCATTTT. It translates to CASSPDRVNQPQHF.

This chain connects TRBV6-1 to TRBJ1-2; 8 nucleotides line up with TRBD1. Germline V gene lookup returns CDR1 MNHNS and CDR2 SASEGT. The ends lost 3 bases at V and 0 bases at J; junction bases unmatched: 9. The CDR3 has 17 residues. CDR3 amino acids: CASSDDRTGKTNYGYTF. The CDR3 DNA sequence: TGTGCCAGCAGTGACGACCGGACAGGGAAGACTAACTATGGCTACACCTTC.

The rearrangement links TRBV5-4 to TRBJ2-5, with 10 nucleotides matching TRBD2. V dropped 3 bases and J dropped 4; count of bases not matched to a gene: 6. The CDR3 is made up of 15 amino acids. Germline-derived CDR1 and CDR2 are SGHNT and YYREEE (reference sequence). CDR3 DNA: TGTGCCAGCAGCTCTCCTAGCGGGAGCAGAGAGACCCAGTACTTC. Its protein is CASSSPSGSRETQYF. The variable domain in full, completed from reference TRBV5-4 and TRBJ2-5, reads ETGVTQSPTHLIKTRGQQVTLRCSSQSGHNTVSWYQQALGQGPQFIFQYYREEENGRGNFPPRFSGLQFPNYSSELNVNALELDDSALYLCASSSPSGSRETQYFGPGTRLLVL.

The genes are TRBV6-6 and TRBJ2-1; tentatively, D is TRBD1 (5 bases). This CDR3 comprises 14 residues. CDR1 MNHNY and CDR2 SVGAGI come from the germline V gene (reference sequence). V was shortened by 7 bases and J by 4 bases, with 14 bases between the two germline ends. CDR3 amino acids: CASMGPDAYNEQFF. In DNA, the CDR3 is TGTGCCAGCATGGGGCCCGACGCTTACAATGAGCAGTTCTTC.

As for this clone: The sample holds other DNA sequences that translate to the same CDR3. V and J are TRBV18 and TRBJ1-1; D might be TRBD1 (6 bases). The germline gives CDR1 KGHSH, CDR2 LQKENI. The CDR3 consists of 13 residues. The ends were cut back, 3 bases at V and 1 base at J, with 6 bases in the middle. CDR3 region: CASSPGQNTEAFF. In nucleotides, the CDR3 is TGTGCCAGCTCACCGGGACAGAACACTGAAGCTTTCTTT.

V gene TRBV28 combines with J gene TRBJ2-7; D unclear. V was pared by 3 bases and J by 9 bases, with 12 bases between. The CDR3 consists of 12 residues. Germline V CDR1 and CDR2: MDHEN, SYDVKM. CDR3 loop: CASSFAAFGQYF. The CDR3, as DNA: TGTGCCAGCAGTTTCGCGGCGTTCGGGCAGTACTTC.

This clone was seen only a few times. The V gene is TRBV7-2, the J gene TRBJ2-5; TRBD2 is a possible D gene (6 bases). V lost 3 bases and J 2 bases, leaving 10 bases between the germline ends. This CDR3 contains 14 residues. Per germline, CDR1 SGHTA and CDR2 FQGNSA. The CDR3 protein is CASSFGGRQETQYF. The CDR3, as DNA: TGTGCCAGCAGCTTTGGGGGGAGGCAAGAGACCCAGTACTTC. The complete variable domain, with remaining parts taken from reference TRBV7-2 and TRBJ2-5, reads GAGVSQSPSNKVTEKGKDVELRCDPISGHTALYWYRQSLGQGLEFLIYFQGNSAPDKSGLPSDRFSAERTGGSVSTLTIQRTQQEDSAVYLCASSFGGRQETQYFGPGTRLLVL.

The J gene is TRBJ2-7, the V gene TRBV7-8; D unclear. The germline gives CDR1 SGHVS, CDR2 FQNEAQ. This CDR3 region has 14 residues. The germline V and J ends were trimmed by 5 bases and 2 bases, with 13 bases remaining between them. Here the CDR3 reads CASSPSDGTYEQYF. CDR3 nucleotides: TGTGCCAGCAGCCCGTCGGACGGCACCTACGAGCAGTACTTC.

CDR3 bases: TGTGCCTGGACCACAGGGTCTGGAAACACCATATATTTT. It specifies CAWTTGSGNTIYF. The V call is TRBV30, the J call TRBJ1-3; weak D call: TRBD1 (6 bases). The CDR3 sequence is 13 residues long. V was pared by 4 bases and J by 1 base, with 8 bases between. CDR1 and CDR2 (germline): GTSNPN, SVGIG (reference sequence).

V gene TRBV30 combines with J gene TRBJ2-1; tentative D call: TRBD2 (6 bases). Germline CDR1 is GTSNPN and CDR2 is SVGIG (reference sequence). The length of the CDR3 is 12 residues. Trimming cost V 5 bases and J 8 bases, with 13 bases left between them. The CDR3 loop reads CAWRRASDEQFF. The CDR3 DNA follows: TGTGCCTGGCGGAGGGCCAGCGATGAGCAGTTCTTC.

The genes are TRBV5-6 and TRBJ1-5, with 8 bases fitting TRBD1. Unmatched junction bases numbered 12, after V lost 5 bases and J lost 5 bases. CDR3 length: 16 residues. The germline CDR1 and CDR2 sequences are SGHDT and YYEEEE. CDR3 region: CASRDSRRGLDQPQHF. The DNA for the CDR3 is TGTGCCAGCAGAGACTCGCGCAGGGGGCTGGATCAGCCCCAGCATTTT.